These 32 T cell receptor beta chains originate from one sample sequenced in a study of OX40 agonist ivuxolimab in advanced cancers. Method: immunoSEQ multiplex PCR; TCRdb's copy keeps in-frame clones and lacks some. The data contain tens of thousands of clones, about 91% of them singletons. The sequences come from CD4+ or CD8+ T cells sorted from blood, collected in a trial of the OX40 agonist ivuxolimab. These receptors were collected from an adult with an advanced solid tumor such as melanoma, head and neck, liver or kidney cancer.

The chain is built from TRBV9 and TRBJ1-1, with a tentative D call TRBD1 (6 bases). CDR1 SGDLS and CDR2 YYNGEE come from the germline V gene. Trimming shortened V by 0 bases and J by 5 bases, and 11 bases separated the two germline ends. This CDR3 has 14 amino acids. CDR3 loop: CASSVAVRGTEAFF. The CDR3 DNA sequence: TGTGCCAGCAGCGTAGCCGTGAGGGGGACTGAAGCTTTCTTT.

The V gene is TRBV11-3, the J gene TRBJ2-5; D call uncertain. V was cut by 4 bases and J by 3 bases, with 15 bases left in between. Germline loops: CDR1 SGHNT, CDR2 YENEEA. This CDR3 region has 15 residues. CDR3 sequence reads: CASSSGRIKEETQYF. In DNA, the CDR3 is TGTGCCAGCAGCTCTGGACGGATCAAGGAAGAGACCCAGTACTTC.

The genes are TRBV10-3 and TRBJ1-1; D may be TRBD1 (6 bases). With 5 bases removed from V and 0 bases from J, the gap between germline ends came to 10 bases. The CDR3 length is 14 residues. Per germline, CDR1 ENHRY and CDR2 SYGVKD. CDR3 DNA: TGTGCCATCAGTTACAGGGCCGTGAACACTGAAGCTTTCTTT. Its translation: CAISYRAVNTEAFF.

V is TRBV6-4 and J is TRBJ2-3; 13 bases fit TRBD2. The germline gives CDR1 MRHNA, CDR2 SNTAGT. CDR3 length equals 17 residues. V shed 4 bases and J 2 bases; nucleotides not matched to a gene: 6. CDR3 in DNA: TGTGCCAGCAGTGGGACTAGCGGGAGTTTTAACACAGATACGCAGTATTTT. The encoded protein is CASSGTSGSFNTDTQYF.

The chain recombines TRBV23-1 with TRBJ2-4; D is uncertain. TRBV23-1 qualifies as an ORF whose function is uncertain. V lost 5 bases and J 1 base, leaving 12 bases between the germline ends. The CDR3 extends over 15 amino acids. The CDR3 DNA sequence: TGCGCCAGCAGTACCCCAGGCGACGCCAAAAACATTCAGTACTTC. Translating it yields CASSTPGDAKNIQYF.

V usage is TRBV11-2 and J usage is TRBJ2-2; 9 positions agree with TRBD1. The germline V gene encodes CDR1 SGHAT and CDR2 FQNNGV. The ends lost 4 bases at V and 5 bases at J; junction bases unmatched: 8. The CDR3 is 16 residues long. CDR3 protein: CASSSYRGLRTGELFF. The DNA for the CDR3 is TGTGCCAGCAGCTCTTACAGGGGGCTACGAACCGGGGAGCTGTTTTTT.

This clone was seen a handful of times. This rearrangement joins TRBV7-9 to TRBJ2-2, with 9 positions matching TRBD2. This CDR3 is built from 15 residues. The germline V gene encodes CDR1 SEHNR and CDR2 FQNEAQ (reference sequence). V lost 5 bases to trimming and J lost 1 base; unmatched junction nucleotides: 2. CDR3 DNA: TGTGCCAGCAGCCTTAGCGGGAGGAACACCGGGGAGCTGTTTTTT. This sequence encodes CASSLSGRNTGELFF.

CDR3 in amino acids: CASSPPIGTGLTNEQFF. CDR3 coding DNA: TGTGCCAGCTCACCACCGATAGGGACAGGGCTTACCAATGAGCAGTTCTTC. The chain couples TRBV18 to TRBJ2-1, with TRBD1 identical over 9 bases. This CDR3 spans 17 amino acids. J was trimmed by 6 bases and V by 0 bases; bases with no gene match: 9. Germline V gene lookup returns CDR1 KGHSH and CDR2 LQKENI.

This clone was seen once. This chain joins TRBV6-5 and TRBJ2-1, with TRBD2 matching 8 bases. The CDR3 totals 16 residues. Germline trimming cut 1 base from V and 5 bases from J; bases unmatched to any gene: 7. CDR1 and CDR2 from the germline V gene are MNHEY and SVGAGI. The CDR3 here is CASSYYERELDNEQFF. CDR3 in DNA: TGTGCCAGCAGTTACTACGAGCGGGAGCTAGACAATGAGCAGTTCTTC.

The V and J genes are TRBV7-3 and TRBJ2-2; D gene ambiguous. Trimming took off 4 bases at V and 2 bases at J, with 14 bases between the two ends. Per the germline V gene, CDR1 is SGHTA and CDR2 is FQGTGA. This CDR3 spans 16 amino acids. The CDR3 DNA is TGTGCCAGCAGCTCGCTTGGACGACCCAACACCGGGGAGCTGTTTTTT. Amino acids: CASSSLGRPNTGELFF.

The chain uses TRBV15 and TRBJ2-7; D is unclear. The germline CDR1 and CDR2 sequences are LNHNV and YYDKDF (reference sequence). V was cut by 0 bases and J by 3 bases, with 6 bases left in between. The CDR3 runs 13 residues. CDR3 nucleotides: TGTGCCACCAGCAGAGATCCCCTCTACGAGCAGTACTTC. This codes for CATSRDPLYEQYF.

The CDR3 reads CATRRIGGGEKLFF. CDR3 DNA: TGTGCCACGCGCAGGATAGGCGGAGGAGAAAAACTGTTTTTT. V usage is TRBV15 and J usage is TRBJ1-4; no clear D. Germline V gene data show CDR1 as LNHNV and CDR2 as YYDKDF (reference sequence). This CDR3 is 14 amino acids long. V dropped 9 bases and J dropped 8 bases, with 19 bases sitting between them.

V usage is TRBV2 and J usage is TRBJ2-1; no clear D gene. The CDR3 spans 18 residues. The germline CDR1 and CDR2 sequences are SNHLY and FYNNEI. With 6 bases removed from V and 0 bases from J, the gap between germline ends came to 21 bases. CDR3 coding DNA: TGTGCCAGCAGGTCCCTACAACCAACCCGTAGCTCCTACAATGAGCAGTTCTTC. This sequence encodes CASRSLQPTRSSYNEQFF.

The rearrangement uses TRBV2 and TRBJ2-1; 9 bases match TRBD2. J was trimmed by 6 bases and V by 4 bases; bases with no gene match: 10. The germline V gene encodes CDR1 SNHLY and CDR2 FYNNEI. This CDR3 is 16 amino acids long. CDR3: CASSAFAGGPGNEQFF. In DNA form, the CDR3 reads TGTGCCAGCAGTGCCTTCGCGGGAGGGCCGGGCAATGAGCAGTTCTTC.

Worth noting for this clone: This specimen includes other DNA sequences encoding the same CDR3. The V call is TRBV28, the J call TRBJ2-7; no definite D call. The germline V and J ends were trimmed by 6 bases and 3 bases, with 6 bases remaining between them. The CDR3 runs 11 residues. CDR1 and CDR2 from the germline V gene are MDHEN and SYDVKM. The CDR3 DNA is TGTGCCAGCAGCCAACGCTACGAGCAGTACTTC. This codes for CASSQRYEQYF.

This clone was observed a few times. J is TRBJ1-1 and V is TRBV28; D might be TRBD1 (5 bases). The ends were cut back, 5 bases at V and 1 base at J, with 20 bases in the middle. CDR1 is MDHEN, CDR2 SYDVKM, per germline. The CDR3 length is 17 residues. The CDR3, as DNA: TGTGCCAGCAGTCGCCCAGCAGGGCCATTTCCGAACACTGAAGCTTTCTTT. Residues: CASSRPAGPFPNTEAFF.

The chain is built from TRBV5-1 and TRBJ2-5; D gene uncertain. CDR3 length equals 18 residues. The germline V and J ends were trimmed by 0 bases and 5 bases, with 23 bases remaining between them. CDR1 SGHRS and CDR2 YFSETQ come from the germline V gene. CDR3 nucleotides: TGCGCCAGCAGCTTGGGTCAACCTGGCGTGAAGCACCGGGAGACCCAGTACTTC. Protein: CASSLGQPGVKHRETQYF.

The chain couples TRBV6-1 to TRBJ1-1; 10 bases line up with TRBD1. Trimming cost V 6 bases and J 7 bases; bases outside gene matches: 8. The CDR3 extends over 14 amino acids. Germline V gene lookup returns CDR1 MNHNS and CDR2 SASEGT. The CDR3 DNA reads TGTGCCAGCAGACTCGGACAGGGGGGAAATGAAGCTTTCTTT. This gives the protein CASRLGQGGNEAFF.

V usage is TRBV14 and J usage is TRBJ2-5, with D maybe TRBD2 (5 bases). The CDR3 is 14 residues long. V was cut by 4 bases and J by 3 bases, with 12 bases left in between. Germline-derived CDR1 and CDR2 are SGHDN and FVKESK. In DNA, the CDR3 is TGTGCCAGCAGCCGAGCAGCGGTAAAAGAGACCCAGTACTTC. This translates into CASSRAAVKETQYF.

The chain links TRBV5-4 to TRBJ2-3; TRBD2 is a possible D gene (6 bases). Germline assignment: CDR1 SGHNT and CDR2 YYREEE (reference sequence). Trimming pared 2 bases from V and 1 base from J, leaving 8 bases between. This CDR3 has 14 residues. This chain's CDR3 is CASSFSSGTDTQYF. For the CDR3, the DNA is TGTGCCAGCAGCTTCTCTAGCGGCACAGATACGCAGTATTTT.

This chain uses TRBV19 with TRBJ2-1, with a tentative D call TRBD2 (5 bases). Germline V CDR1 and CDR2: LNHDA, SQIVND (reference sequence). V lost 5 bases and J lost 10, with 9 bases in between. The CDR3 consists of 11 residues. As DNA, the CDR3 is TGTGCCAGTAGTCCGGGAACAGAGCAGTTCTTC. Amino acids: CASSPGTEQFF. Looking up the rest from reference TRBV19 and TRBJ2-1 gives the full variable domain: DGGITQSPKYLFRKEGQNVTLSCEQNLNHDAMYWYRQDPGQGLRLIYYSQIVNDFQKGDIAEGYSVSREKKESFPLTVTSAQKNPTAFYLCASSPGTEQFFGPGTRLTVL.

Only one count was recorded for this clone. V gene TRBV6-1 combines with J gene TRBJ1-2; 8 nucleotides align to TRBD1. Losses at the gene ends were 6 bases for V and 4 bases for J; bases not matched to a gene: 4. The CDR3 totals 13 residues. In germline, CDR1 is MNHNS, CDR2 SASEGT. CDR3 region: CASRRQGSYGYTF. CDR3 sequence (DNA): TGTGCCAGCAGACGACAGGGGAGCTATGGCTACACCTTC.

The chain carries TRBV5-5 and TRBJ1-2, with 7 bases aligning to TRBD1. V was pared by 2 bases and J by 8 bases, with 6 bases of the junction left unmatched. The CDR3 runs to 13 residues. CDR1 is SGHKS, CDR2 YYEKEE, per germline (reference sequence). The CDR3 loop reads CASSFPGGEGYTF. CDR3 nucleotide sequence: TGTGCCAGCAGCTTCCCAGGGGGTGAAGGCTACACCTTC. The complete variable domain, with remaining parts taken from reference TRBV5-5 and TRBJ1-2, reads DAGVTQSPTHLIKTRGQQVTLRCSPISGHKSVSWYQQVLGQGPQFIFQYYEKEERGRGNFPDRFSARQFPNYSSELNVNALLLGDSALYLCASSFPGGEGYTFGSGTRLTVV.

The chain combines TRBV14 with TRBJ2-7; TRBD1 matches at 9 bases. The CDR3 sequence is 14 residues long. Germline V gene lookup returns CDR1 SGHDN and CDR2 FVKESK. V lost 5 bases to trimming and J lost 5 bases; unmatched junction nucleotides: 7. CDR3 loop: CASSLDRGLNEQYF. Here the CDR3 DNA reads TGTGCCAGCAGCTTGGACAGGGGACTCAACGAGCAGTACTTC.

The chain couples TRBV14 to TRBJ2-3; TRBD1 matches 10 bases. Unmatched junction bases numbered 3, after V lost 1 base and J lost 5 bases. CDR3 length equals 15 residues. The V gene's germline CDR1 is SGHDN and CDR2 FVKESK. CDR3 nucleotide sequence: TGTGCCAGCAGCCAAGTGGGACAGGGGAGAGATACGCAGTATTTT. Translated, it gives CASSQVGQGRDTQYF. The variable domain in full, with the rest retrieved from reference TRBV14 and TRBJ2-3, is EAGVTQFPSHSVIEKGQTVTLRCDPISGHDNLYWYRRVMGKEIKFLLHFVKESKQDESGMPNNRFLAERTGGTYSTLKVQPAELEDSGVYFCASSQVGQGRDTQYFGPGTRLTVL.

The table lists this clone with a count of one. The rearrangement links TRBV10-2 to TRBJ2-1, with 10 bases lining up with TRBD2. The junction had 11 bases not matched to a gene; V was cut back by 6 bases and J by 6 bases. This CDR3 has 16 amino acids. The germline V gene encodes CDR1 WSHSY and CDR2 SAAADI. The CDR3 region has the DNA TGCGCCAGCAGACTCTCCCTAGCGGGAGCGGGCAATGAGCAGTTCTTC. It yields the protein CASRLSLAGAGNEQFF.

This clone showed up just a few times. The rearrangement joins TRBV9 to TRBJ1-4, with D possibly TRBD1 on 5 matching bases. The CDR3 sequence is 15 residues long. V dropped 0 bases and J dropped 8 bases, with 14 bases sitting between them. CDR1 and CDR2 (germline): SGDLS, YYNGEE. CDR3 in amino acids: CASSVESGIQEKLFF. For the CDR3, the DNA is TGTGCCAGCAGCGTAGAATCAGGGATACAGGAAAAACTGTTTTTT.

The chain carries TRBV7-2 and TRBJ1-2; D uncertain. CDR3 length: 13 amino acids. Germline values: CDR1 SGHTA, CDR2 FQGNSA. V gave up 4 bases and J gave up 4 bases, with 10 bases separating them. The CDR3 loop is CASSSNNLYGYTF. The CDR3 nucleotides are TGTGCCAGCAGCTCCAACAACCTCTATGGCTACACCTTC.

J is TRBJ2-2 and V is TRBV11-2; TRBD2 matches at 9 bases. The CDR3 sequence is 15 residues long. In germline, CDR1 is SGHAT, CDR2 FQNNGV. J lost 9 bases, V lost 1 base, and 6 bases had no gene match. The CDR3: CASSLGFSGSWELFF. Here the CDR3 DNA reads TGTGCCAGCAGCTTAGGTTTTAGCGGGAGTTGGGAGCTGTTTTTT.

The chain joins TRBV5-1 to TRBJ1-3; D unclear. Germline CDR1 and CDR2: SGHRS and YFSETQ. Between the trimmed V and J ends, which lost 4 bases and 4 bases, there was a span of 15 bases. This CDR3 contains 15 residues. Here the CDR3 reads CASSPYPANGNTIYF. In DNA form, the CDR3 reads TGCGCCAGCAGCCCCTACCCAGCAAACGGAAACACCATATATTTT.

This chain uses TRBV21-1 with TRBJ2-2; the listed D gene, TRBD2, was not tested against the DNA. TRBV21-1 is assigned pseudogene status. This CDR3 spans 16 amino acids. The CDR3 DNA reads as TGTGCCAGCAGCAAAGGACGGGGATTGAACACCGGGGAGCTGTTTTTT. Translation: CASSKGRGLNTGELFF.

The genes are TRBV6-1 and TRBJ2-5; tentatively, D is TRBD2 (6 bases). Trimming took off 0 bases at V and 11 bases at J, with 19 bases between the two ends. Germline assignment: CDR1 MNHNS and CDR2 SASEGT. This CDR3 region has 15 residues. CDR3 nucleotides: TGTGCCAGCAGTGAAGCGCGGGGACCCGCTGGGGAGCAGTACTTC. It encodes CASSEARGPAGEQYF.